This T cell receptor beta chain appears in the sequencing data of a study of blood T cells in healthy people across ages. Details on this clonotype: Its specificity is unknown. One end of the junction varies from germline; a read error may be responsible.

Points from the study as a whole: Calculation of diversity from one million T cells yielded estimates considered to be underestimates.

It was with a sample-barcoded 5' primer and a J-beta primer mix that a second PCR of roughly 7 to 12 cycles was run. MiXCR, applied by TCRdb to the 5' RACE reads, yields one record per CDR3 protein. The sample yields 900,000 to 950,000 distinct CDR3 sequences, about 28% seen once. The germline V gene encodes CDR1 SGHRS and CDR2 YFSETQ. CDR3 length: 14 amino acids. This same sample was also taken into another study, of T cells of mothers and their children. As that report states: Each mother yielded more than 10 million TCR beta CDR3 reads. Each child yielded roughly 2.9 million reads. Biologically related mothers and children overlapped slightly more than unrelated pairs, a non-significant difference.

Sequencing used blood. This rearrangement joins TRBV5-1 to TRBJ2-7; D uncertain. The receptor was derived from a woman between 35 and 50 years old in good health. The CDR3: CASSFGINSYGQYF. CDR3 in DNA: TGCGCCAGCAGCTTCGGCATCAACTCCTACGGGCAGTACTTC.